These T cell receptor beta chains were read from a single sample in a study of cytomegalovirus exposure and HLA in healthy donors. Sequencing was performed with immunoSEQ multiplex PCR; in TCRdb, only in-frame clones are kept and a portion is missing. This table holds about 150,000 clones, roughly three quarters found once. Input material: PBMCs. The receptors stem from a man younger than 40 in good health and CMV-seropositive. Both conserved end residues are part of each CDR3. The order of the fields is D gene, clone size, V gene, J gene, CDR3 protein, CDR3 DNA. A D gene is named only where the DNA matches it firmly. Clone size is shown for a subset of rows, as once, few, many or a class of expanded clone.

NA	NA	TRBV5-1	TRBJ1-1	CASSLEVANTEAFF	TGCGCCAGCAGCTTGGAGGTAGCGAACACTGAAGCTTTCTTT
TRBD1	NA	TRBV27	TRBJ2-3	CASSTGGTDTQYF	TGTGCCAGCAGCACAGGGGGCACAGATACGCAGTATTTT
NA	NA	TRBV28	TRBJ2-2	CASSSPLDTGELFF	TGTGCCAGCAGTTCCCCCTTAGACACCGGGGAGCTGTTTTTT
TRBD2	NA	TRBV15	TRBJ2-3	CATSRSGTSSHVSTDTQYF	TGTGCCACCAGCAGATCCGGGACTAGCAGCCATGTAAGCACAGATACGCAGTATTTT
NA	NA	TRBV27	TRBJ2-2	CASTRGSGTGELFF	TGTGCCAGCACCAGGGGTTCCGGTACCGGGGAGCTGTTTTTT
TRBD2	NA	TRBV19	TRBJ2-1	CATNSGRASSEQFF	TGTGCCACCAATAGCGGGAGGGCGAGTAGCGAGCAGTTCTTC
TRBD1	NA	TRBV19	TRBJ1-2	CASSRDRDDYGYTF	TGTGCCAGTAGCCGTGACAGGGATGACTATGGCTACACCTTC
NA	NA	TRBV5-4	TRBJ1-2	CASSLDRHGYTF	TGTGCCAGCAGCTTAGATAGACACGGCTACACCTTC
NA	NA	TRBV5-1	TRBJ1-1	CASSADSGMNTEAFF	TGCGCCAGCAGCGCGGACAGTGGGATGAACACTGAAGCTTTCTTT
TRBD1	NA	TRBV28	TRBJ1-2	CASGDRVYGYTF	TGTGCCAGCGGGGACAGGGTTTATGGCTACACCTTC
NA	few	TRBV2	TRBJ1-2	CASSETGTANYGYTF	TGTGCCAGCAGTGAAACCGGGACTGCCAACTATGGCTACACCTTC
NA	NA	TRBV30	TRBJ1-1	CAWSSGNTEAFF	TGTGCCTGGAGTTCGGGGAACACTGAAGCTTTCTTT
NA	NA	TRBV28	TRBJ1-1	CASYSGYTEAFF	TGTGCCAGCTACTCAGGGTACACTGAAGCTTTCTTT
TRBD2	NA	TRBV29-1	TRBJ2-2	CSGGGSNGELFF	TGCAGTGGCGGGGGAAGTAATGGGGAGCTGTTTTTT
TRBD2	NA	TRBV5-6	TRBJ2-7	CASSLVGTSGYEQYF	TGTGCCAGCAGCTTGGTCGGGACTAGCGGATACGAGCAGTACTTC
TRBD1	few	TRBV6-6	TRBJ1-5	CASSPQGNQPQHF	TGTGCCAGCAGTCCACAGGGGAATCAGCCCCAGCATTTT